A selection of T cell receptor beta chains follows, all from one sample in a study of blood T cell repertoires in COVID-19. TCRdb's copy holds only in-frame clones and misses some; the assay was immunoSEQ multiplex PCR. The profile shows under 500,000 clones, roughly 87% of them singletons. Specimen: PBMCs or T cells enriched from blood (not recorded which). These receptors were taken from a woman aged 18-30 years with acute COVID-19. CDR3s include the opening cysteine and the closing phenylalanine or tryptophan. The order of the fields is clone size, D gene, V gene, J gene, CDR3 DNA, CDR3 protein. D genes are given only for firm matches. Where a row states a size, it is once, few, many or the class of an expanded clone; other rows omit it.

size: -; D: TRBD1; V: TRBV7-9; J: TRBJ2-1; DNA: TGTGCCAGCAGCCCTACCCGGGACAGGGTTAATGAGCAGTTCTTC; CDR3: CASSPTRDRVNEQFF
size: once; D: -; V: TRBV10-3; J: TRBJ1-1; DNA: TGTGCCATCAGTGGGACATGGAACACTGAAGCTTTCTTT; CDR3: CAISGTWNTEAFF
size: once; D: -; V: TRBV9; J: TRBJ2-1; DNA: TGTGCCAGCAGCGTCCCATTGGGTGGGAGCTCCTACAATGAGCAGTTCTTC; CDR3: CASSVPLGGSSYNEQFF
size: -; D: TRBD1; V: TRBV19; J: TRBJ2-7; DNA: TGTGCCAGTAGAAAAGGGACAGGGTGGTTGCACGAGCAGTACTTC; CDR3: CASRKGTGWLHEQYF
size: -; D: -; V: TRBV3-1/TRBV3-2; J: TRBJ1-6; DNA: TGTGCCAGCAGCCAAGCTAGGGAGGCTTCACCCCTCCACTTT; CDR3: CASSQAREASPLHF
size: -; D: TRBD2; V: TRBV2; J: TRBJ2-7; DNA: TGTGCCAGCGGGCGGGGACTAGCGGGGGGAAACGAGCAGTACTTC; CDR3: CASGRGLAGGNEQYF
size: -; D: TRBD2; V: TRBV27; J: TRBJ2-2; DNA: TGTGCCAGCAGTTTATCAGCGGGAGGGACGAACACCGGGGAGCTGTTTTTT; CDR3: CASSLSAGGTNTGELFF
size: once; D: TRBD1; V: TRBV19; J: TRBJ1-4; DNA: TGTGCCAGTAGCTCGACAGGGGCGATTAATGAAAAACTGTTTTTT; CDR3: CASSSTGAINEKLFF
size: few; D: -; V: TRBV7-9; J: TRBJ1-2; DNA: TGTGCCAGCAGCTTAACAGGACAGATATCCTATGGCTACACCTTC; CDR3: CASSLTGQISYGYTF
size: -; D: -; V: TRBV9; J: TRBJ2-7; DNA: TGTGCCAGCAGCACAGGGACGGGCGGCTACGAGCAGTACTTC; CDR3: CASSTGTGGYEQYF
size: -; D: -; V: TRBV6-1; J: TRBJ1-5; DNA: TGTGCCAGCAGTGACCGGGGGGGGCCCGGGGGTCAGCCCCAGCATTTT; CDR3: CASSDRGGPGGQPQHF
size: -; D: -; V: TRBV30; J: TRBJ1-1; DNA: TGTGCCTGGTTGGGAGGGCGGGGGAACACTGAAGCTTTCTTT; CDR3: CAWLGGRGNTEAFF
size: -; D: -; V: TRBV7-9; J: TRBJ2-2; DNA: TGTGCCACCTCCGGACAGAACACCGGGGAGCTGTTTTTT; CDR3: CATSGQNTGELFF
size: -; D: -; V: TRBV10-3; J: TRBJ2-7; DNA: TGTGCCATCAAGAACACTAGTCGTTTTGTCGAGCAGTACTTC; CDR3: CAIKNTSRFVEQYF
size: once; D: TRBD1; V: TRBV28; J: TRBJ1-5; DNA: TGTGCCAGCACCCTAGGAGGGACAGACTACTTCAATCAGCCCCAGCATTTT; CDR3: CASTLGGTDYFNQPQHF
size: once; D: -; V: TRBV5-1; J: TRBJ1-1; DNA: TGCGCCAGCAGCTTGGATGCGAGCGCTGAAGCTTTCTTT; CDR3: CASSLDASAEAFF
size: once; D: TRBD2; V: TRBV7-2; J: TRBJ2-1; DNA: TGTGCCAGCAGCCGTCTAGCGGGAGTTCCCAATGAGCAGTTCTTC; CDR3: CASSRLAGVPNEQFF
size: -; D: -; V: TRBV19; J: TRBJ2-7; DNA: TGTGCCAGTAGTCCTGGACAGACTGCCTACGAGCAGTACTTC; CDR3: CASSPGQTAYEQYF
size: -; D: TRBD2; V: TRBV7-9; J: TRBJ2-1; DNA: TGTGCCAGCAGCTTCGGACTAGCGGGGAGACCAAGTAACTACAATGAGCAGTTCTTC; CDR3: CASSFGLAGRPSNYNEQFF
size: -; D: -; V: TRBV6-5; J: TRBJ1-2; DNA: TGTGCCAGCAGCAATTCTGGGAGAGGCGGCTACACCTTC; CDR3: CASSNSGRGGYTF
size: once; D: -; V: TRBV12-3/TRBV12-4; J: TRBJ2-7; DNA: TGTGCCAGCAGTTTATCAGTCTCCTACGAGCAGTACTTC; CDR3: CASSLSVSYEQYF
size: -; D: TRBD2; V: TRBV9; J: TRBJ2-1; DNA: TGTGCCAGCAGCGCCTTGGCGGGACTAGCGGGAGGGTCATCATATGAGCAGTTCTTC; CDR3: CASSALAGLAGGSSYEQFF
size: -; D: TRBD1; V: TRBV7-3; J: TRBJ2-1; DNA: TGTGCCAGCAGCTCCGGGACAGGGCCGTACACTGAGCAGTTCTTC; CDR3: CASSSGTGPYTEQFF
size: few; D: -; V: TRBV7-6; J: TRBJ1-5; DNA: TGTGCCAGCAGCTTAGTTTGGAGTGGCCACAGGGGCAATCAGCCCCAGCATTTT; CDR3: CASSLVWSGHRGNQPQHF
size: -; D: TRBD2; V: TRBV27; J: TRBJ2-1; DNA: TGTGCCAGCAGTCCCCTAGGGAGCGGGGGGGCCAATGAGCAGTTCTTC; CDR3: CASSPLGSGGANEQFF
size: once; D: -; V: TRBV7-3; J: TRBJ2-5; DNA: TGTGCCAGCAGCGAACCACACGGACAGAAAGAGACCCAGTACTTC; CDR3: CASSEPHGQKETQYF
size: -; D: -; V: TRBV2; J: TRBJ1-3; DNA: TGTGCCAGCAGTTACAGGGCTGGAAACACCATATATTTT; CDR3: CASSYRAGNTIYF
size: -; D: -; V: TRBV6-5; J: TRBJ1-3; DNA: TGTGCCAGCAGAGGTAGCGGAAACACCATATATTTT; CDR3: CASRGSGNTIYF
size: -; D: -; V: TRBV9; J: TRBJ1-2; DNA: TGTGCCAGCAGGAGGGATGCTAACTATGGCTACACCTTC; CDR3: CASRRDANYGYTF
size: once; D: -; V: TRBV6-1; J: TRBJ2-5; DNA: TGTGCCAGCAGTGCTGGGGCTAGGGGATACCAAGAGACCCAGTACTTC; CDR3: CASSAGARGYQETQYF
size: -; D: -; V: TRBV15; J: TRBJ1-6; DNA: TGTGCCACCAGCAGAGTCGGCTCCTATAATTCACCCCTCCACTTT; CDR3: CATSRVGSYNSPLHF
size: -; D: -; V: TRBV10-3; J: TRBJ2-6; DNA: TGTGCCATCAGTGAAGGGAGCTCTGGGGCCAACGTCCTGACTTTC; CDR3: CAISEGSSGANVLTF
size: -; D: -; V: TRBV13; J: TRBJ1-2; DNA: TGTGCCAGCAGCTCAACCACACGTTATGGCTACACCTTC; CDR3: CASSSTTRYGYTF
size: -; D: -; V: TRBV6-5; J: TRBJ1-6; DNA: TGTGCCAGCGGACAGCCTAATTCACCCCTCCACTTT; CDR3: CASGQPNSPLHF
size: few; D: TRBD2; V: TRBV10-1; J: TRBJ2-7; DNA: TGCGCCAGCAGCACGGGGGGCGAGCAGTACTTC; CDR3: CASSTGGEQYF
size: -; D: -; V: TRBV21-1; J: TRBJ1-3; DNA: TGTGCCAGCAGCCCAGCTGGAAACACCATATATTTT; CDR3: CASSPAGNTIYF
size: few; D: TRBD1; V: TRBV3-1/TRBV3-2; J: TRBJ2-2; DNA: TGTGCCAGCAGCCGCTATAGGACAGGATTGGGCGGGGAGCTGTTTTTT; CDR3: CASSRYRTGLGGELFF
size: -; D: -; V: TRBV5-1; J: TRBJ1-1; DNA: TGCGCCAGCAGCTCGGTGCCCGTGAACACTGAAGCTTTCTTT; CDR3: CASSSVPVNTEAFF
size: -; D: TRBD2; V: TRBV2; J: TRBJ2-2; DNA: TGTGCCAGCAGTGCTAGCGGGGTTTACACCGGGGAGCTGTTTTTT; CDR3: CASSASGVYTGELFF
size: -; D: TRBD1; V: TRBV27; J: TRBJ2-5; DNA: TGTGCCAGCAGTTGGATAATGGGGACAGCGGAGACCCAGTACTTC; CDR3: CASSWIMGTAETQYF
size: once; D: -; V: TRBV2; J: TRBJ2-1; DNA: TGTGCCAGCAGTGAGACGCAGGTGCAGTTCTTC; CDR3: CASSETQVQFF
size: -; D: TRBD2; V: TRBV30; J: TRBJ2-3; DNA: TGTGCCTGGAGGGGGAACCGCGGGACTAGTGTGGCAGATACGCAGTATTTT; CDR3: CAWRGNRGTSVADTQYF